This entry is about one T cell receptor beta chain. Its binding antigen is unknown. Base qualities are not provided; no much larger clone lies one nucleotide away. This sample stems from a study of beta chain features in type 1 diabetes (dated by TCRdb to about 2018). About the study as a whole: No differences in mean age, gender distribution, total cell number or subset yield were found between patients and healthy donors. A total of 90 million to 130 million sorted cells were examined across all samples, and a strong correlation was observed between cell number per subset and RNA yield. Regulatory and stem cell-like memory subsets were isolated from only 8 patients and 8 healthy donors, whereas naive and central memory subsets came from all 28 donors. The study compared the TCRB repertoires of sorted circulating CD4+ T cell subsets in recently diagnosed type 1 diabetes patients with those in matched healthy donors. Overall results and qualifications from the work: Only small numbers of individuals were included in the HLA sub-analyses, which left unresolved whether HLA type had any influence on TCRB rearrangement. Naive, central memory and regulatory TCRB repertoires appeared more similar among patients than among healthy donors. Patients with type 1 diabetes made fewer insertions and deleted more nucleotides at VDJ recombination sites, implying thymic rearrangement abnormalities. Type 1 diabetes patients showed a moderate but significant shortening of TCRB CDR3 length in all four CD4+ subsets. Because cDNA was sequenced instead of genomic DNA, highly expressing activated cells could be over-represented, though the groups showed no difference in activation or CD3 levels. PCR might favor shorter templates, but patient and control samples were amplified and corrected together, so any skew would affect both groups equally.

The CDR3 covers 16 residues, taking in both the cysteine and the phenylalanine. Only the CDR3 DNA is retained, 48 bases long and in frame from the first base. V trim: 1 base; J trim: 6 bases; unmatched bases: 6. Via the germline V gene, CDR1 is SGHAT and CDR2 FQNNGV. The entire isolated RNA was reverse transcribed using the High Capacity cDNA Reverse Transcription Kit, and thus expressed TCRB transcripts were sequenced. Deep immunoSEQ sequencing was performed on naive, central memory and regulatory T cell samples, with an average of roughly 3.5 million total reads per sample. Sorted cells were lysed in RLT buffer and RNA was extracted with DNase-treated RNeasy Micro or Mini kits, depending on cell number. Each cell subset was processed on its own to prevent cross-contamination, while patient and healthy donor samples were processed together. Using the immunoSEQ multiplex PCR, TCRB sequences were amplified from cDNA into 87-bp fragments spanning the CDR3 region. The amplicons were sequenced using the Illumina HiSeq platform. The source study handled its data this way. Synthetic template baselines were used to correct PCR bias computationally, reads within Hamming distance 2 were collapsed together, and singletons that could not be merged were discarded. Reads were aligned against IMGT so that V, D and J genes, CDR3 length and insertions or deletions at six rearrangement sites could be assigned. Clonotype counts were normalized to sorted cell number within each subset before computing true diversity and Gini coefficients with the tcR R package. Repertoire sharing was quantified using the overlap coefficient calculated on TCRB nucleotide sequences. Out-of-frame TCRB sequences from naive cells were analyzed as a proxy for the pre-selection repertoire. TCRdb obtained this table from immuneACCESS and retained in-frame rearrangements with V and J assigned. These tables miss some clones; where compared with another copy, unresolved V genes account for less than half of the shortfall, and the remainder is unexplained. V and J calls and clone size come straight from that table; D and trimming were deduced from the DNA. Recorded for this sample are around 250,000 clones; around 13% of them occurred a single time. Roughly 0.019% of the sample comes from the top ten.

Each donor gave one peripheral blood draw, around 100 mL on average, collected into heparinised tubes. Using a panel that included CD45RO, CCR7, CD25, CD127, CD95 and CD27, naive, central memory, regulatory and stem cell-like memory CD4+ T cells were sorted on a BD FACSAria II. A purity above 95% was achieved for all sorted populations. PBMCs were isolated right away by Lymphoprep density gradient centrifugation and were stained directly, without culture. Samples were stained and sorted in pairs, with one healthy donor and one patient per experiment, so that batch effects were minimized. Sequenced input: naive CD4+ T cells from blood. This sample's cell subset or site label indicates: true naive CD4+ T cells. The chain is encoded by TRBV11-2 joined to TRBJ2-1, and 10 junctional nucleotides match TRBD1. The clonotype comes from a man aged 30 to 45 with type 1 diabetes. The CDR3 loop reads CASSLAGQGVGNEQFF. The DNA sequence follows: TGTGCCAGCAGCTTAGCAGGACAGGGGGTTGGCAATGAGCAGTTCTTC.